The 25 T cell receptor beta chains reported below all come from one sample, sequenced in a study of response to subunit inactivated influenza vaccine. A single record per CDR3 protein comes from TCRdb applying MiXCR to the RT-PCR reads. The sample records hundreds of thousands of distinct CDR3 sequences, about 25% being singletons. The material sequenced was CD4+ T cells sorted from PBMCs, taken around 5 days after vaccination. The receptors shown here come from a man aged 45-65 years who received an inactivated influenza vaccine.

This clonotype was observed a few times. The rearrangement links TRBV19 to TRBJ1-2; D not certain. Per the germline V gene, CDR1 is LNHDA and CDR2 is SQIVND (reference sequence). V gave up 5 bases and J gave up 9 bases, with 16 bases separating them. This CDR3 region has 13 residues. CDR3: CASSLGGAVSYTF. The DNA for the CDR3 is TGTGCCAGTAGTCTGGGCGGCGCCGTAAGCTACACCTTC.

The V call is TRBV7-3, the J call TRBJ2-5; 9 bases are shared with TRBD1. The CDR3 length is 20 residues. Germline assignment: CDR1 SGHTA and CDR2 FQGTGA. V dropped 5 bases and J dropped 0; count of bases not matched to a gene: 19. The CDR3 loop is CASSPGAGTGNRYNQETQYF. The CDR3 DNA sequence: TGTGCCAGCAGCCCGGGTGCCGGGACAGGGAATAGGTACAACCAAGAGACCCAGTACTTC.

This clonotype was counted a few times. V gene TRBV7-2 combines with J gene TRBJ2-3; the match to TRBD1 covers 7 bases. CDR3 length: 13 residues. Germline CDR1 reads SGHTA; CDR2 reads FQGNSA. The trim removed 7 bases at V and 1 base at J, leaving 2 bases unmatched. The CDR3 protein is CASNGQGTDTQYF. The CDR3 nucleotides are TGTGCCAGCAACGGACAGGGCACAGATACGCAGTATTTT.

In its sample, this clonotype was seen a few times. V and J are TRBV20-1 and TRBJ1-5; perhaps TRBD1 as D (5 bases). The CDR3 runs 12 residues. Germline values: CDR1 DFQATT, CDR2 SNEGSKA (reference sequence). Deletions cut 4 bases from V and 7 bases from J, with 11 bases between. CDR3 residues: CSATGWTQPQHF. The CDR3 DNA reads as TGCAGTGCTACAGGGTGGACGCAGCCCCAGCATTTT.

The chain carries TRBV11-2 and TRBJ2-5, with a possible D match to TRBD1 (5 bases). V was cut by 1 base and J by 5 bases, with 11 bases left in between. This CDR3 region has 14 residues. Germline CDR1 and CDR2: SGHAT and FQNNGV. The CDR3 spells CASSLGLGPETQYF. For the CDR3, the DNA is TGTGCCAGCAGCTTAGGATTGGGGCCGGAGACCCAGTACTTC.

Only a few counts were recorded for this clonotype. The chain is built from TRBV4-3 and TRBJ2-2; possibly TRBD1 or TRBD2 for D (5 bases each). The CDR3 has 17 amino acids. The germline V and J ends were trimmed by 2 bases and 2 bases, with 15 bases remaining between them. The germline CDR1 and CDR2 sequences are LGHNA and YSLEER. In DNA, the CDR3 is TGCGCCAGCAGCCAACAATCCGGGGCAAGTAACACCGGGGAGCTGTTTTTT. Encoded protein: CASSQQSGASNTGELFF.

This clonotype was seen many times. CDR3 amino acids: CSDPGALYNNQPQHF. The CDR3 DNA reads as TGCAGCGATCCCGGGGCCCTCTACAACAATCAGCCCCAGCATTTT. The genes are TRBV29-1 and TRBJ1-5; TRBD1 might be the D (5 bases). Trimming cost V 7 bases and J 3 bases, with 19 bases left between them. The CDR3 contains 15 residues. Germline CDR1 reads SQVTM; CDR2 reads ANQGSEA.

This clonotype was seen only a few times. DNA of the CDR3: TGTGCCAGCAGTTCCCGGGACCCCCTCCCTCAGTACTTC. This gives the protein CASSSRDPLPQYF. This rearrangement joins TRBV12-3 or TRBV12-4 to TRBJ2-4; D might be TRBD1 or TRBD2, each matching 5 bases. V lost 4 bases and J lost 12, with 16 bases in between. The CDR3 loop spans 13 amino acids.

A few counts support this clonotype. This chain uses TRBV6-2 or TRBV6-3 with TRBJ2-1, with D uncertain. The CDR3 totals 13 residues. V lost 6 bases to trimming and J lost 4 bases, with 10 bases between them. Germline-derived CDR1 and CDR2 are MNHEY and SVGEGT. The CDR3 coding sequence is TGTGCCAGCAGAGGGTTCAGTTACAATGAGCAGTTCTTC. This sequence encodes CASRGFSYNEQFF.

The genes are TRBV19 and TRBJ2-6; perhaps TRBD2 as D (5 bases). The ends were cut back, 7 bases at V and 4 bases at J, with 11 bases in the middle. Germline V lookup: CDR1 LNHDA, CDR2 SQIVND (reference sequence). The CDR3 spans 14 residues. CDR3 residues: CASKRVTGANVLTF. CDR3 nucleotide sequence: TGTGCCAGTAAGAGGGTTACGGGGGCCAACGTCCTGACTTTC.

In its sample, this clonotype was seen a few times. The chain employs TRBV10-3 and TRBJ1-1; D is possibly TRBD1 (5 bases). Trimming pared 3 bases from V and 10 bases from J, leaving 12 bases between. This CDR3 is 12 amino acids long. Germline V gene lookup returns CDR1 ENHRY and CDR2 SYGVKD. The CDR3 protein is CAISEPSGRAFF. In DNA form, the CDR3 reads TGTGCCATCAGTGAACCTTCAGGGAGAGCTTTCTTT.

The chain uses TRBV9 and TRBJ2-5; D is unresolved. Trimming took 5 bases from V and 4 from J, leaving 12 bases between them. The CDR3 has 13 amino acids. Germline V gives CDR1 SGDLS, CDR2 YYNGEE. CDR3: CASSPVFGETQYF. In DNA, the CDR3 is TGTGCCAGCAGTCCCGTCTTCGGAGAGACCCAGTACTTC. The whole variable domain, remainder taken from reference TRBV9 and TRBJ2-5, is DSGVTQTPKHLITATGQRVTLRCSPRSGDLSVYWYQQSLDQGLQFLIQYYNGEERAKGNILERFSAQQFPDLHSELNLSSLELGDSALYFCASSPVFGETQYFGPGTRLLVL.

The chain uses TRBV7-9 and TRBJ2-1; 11 bases agree with TRBD1. The length of the CDR3 is 17 residues. The germline V gene encodes CDR1 SEHNR and CDR2 FQNEAQ (reference sequence). V lost 2 bases to trimming and J lost 7 bases; unmatched junction nucleotides: 10. CDR3 DNA sequence: TGTGCCAGCAGCTTATTTTTGGACAGGGGGCTTGGGAATGAGCAGTTCTTC. Translated: CASSLFLDRGLGNEQFF.

In this sample, this clonotype turned up a few times. The gene calls are TRBV11-3 and TRBJ2-1; D may correspond to TRBD1 or TRBD2 (5 bases each). Trimming cost V 4 bases and J 5 bases, with 18 bases left between them. The CDR3 runs to 16 residues. CDR1 is SGHNT, CDR2 YENEEA, per germline. The CDR3 sequence: CASSSQGALINNEQFF. The CDR3 DNA is TGTGCCAGCAGCTCGCAGGGAGCGCTTATTAACAATGAGCAGTTCTTC.

The chain has TRBV10-3 and TRBJ2-1; TRBD2 matches 9 bases. This CDR3 contains 16 residues. Looked up from germline, CDR1 is ENHRY and CDR2 is SYGVKD. The V and J ends lost 0 bases and 4 bases, in that order; junction bases with no gene match: 4. The CDR3 here is CAISESSLAGYNEQFF. CDR3 DNA sequence: TGTGCCATCAGTGAGTCGAGCCTAGCGGGATACAATGAGCAGTTCTTC.

V is TRBV7-9 and J is TRBJ2-7, with no clear D. The CDR3 spans 16 residues. Germline lookup yields CDR1 SEHNR and CDR2 FQNEAQ (reference sequence). The V end was cut by 2 bases, the J end by 1 base, with 15 bases between. The CDR3 protein is CASSLQFPQDSYEQYF. For the CDR3, the DNA is TGTGCCAGCAGCTTACAGTTTCCGCAGGATTCCTACGAGCAGTACTTC.

The chain employs TRBV25-1 and TRBJ1-2; D not certain. The germline V gene encodes CDR1 MGHDK and CDR2 SYGVNS. V was pared by 1 base and J by 4 bases, with 10 bases between. The CDR3 is 14 amino acids. The CDR3 sequence: CASSELDARYGYTF. Here the CDR3 DNA reads TGTGCCAGCAGTGAATTAGATGCCCGCTATGGCTACACCTTC.

The J gene is TRBJ2-7, the V gene TRBV2; a possible D gene is TRBD2 (6 bases). This CDR3 comprises 15 residues. The germline V and J ends were trimmed by 1 base and 2 bases, with 12 bases remaining between them. Germline V gene lookup returns CDR1 SNHLY and CDR2 FYNNEI. The CDR3 sequence is CASSEGRGGTYEQYF. The CDR3 DNA reads as TGTGCCAGCAGTGAAGGGAGGGGAGGCACCTACGAGCAGTACTTC.

This clonotype was seen more than once but under ten times. This chain uses TRBV6-1 with TRBJ1-2; a weak D match, TRBD1 (5 bases). CDR3 size: 13 residues. The germline gives CDR1 MNHNS, CDR2 SASEGT. Trimming removed 6 bases from V and 6 bases from J, with 14 bases in between. CDR3 in amino acids: CASSPTGGDGYTF. The CDR3 DNA is TGTGCCAGCAGCCCGACGGGGGGGGATGGCTACACCTTC.

This clonotype was seen more than once but under ten times. The V and J genes are TRBV9 and TRBJ2-3; D gene ambiguous. With 3 bases removed from V and 2 bases from J, the gap between germline ends came to 7 bases. The CDR3 has 13 amino acids. CDR1 is SGDLS, CDR2 YYNGEE, per germline. CDR3 coding DNA: TGTGCCAGCAGCGCCCGTCACACAGATACGCAGTATTTT. Protein sequence: CASSARHTDTQYF.

The chain uses TRBV6-1 and TRBJ1-4; D gene ambiguous. From germline, CDR1 is MNHNS and CDR2 SASEGT. CDR3 length: 13 residues. V lost 6 bases to trimming and J lost 8 bases, with 13 bases between them. The CDR3 is CASRALDLEKLFF. Here the CDR3 DNA reads TGTGCCAGCAGGGCTCTGGATTTGGAAAAACTGTTTTTT.

This clonotype was picked up many times. The V and J genes are TRBV10-3 and TRBJ2-1; weak D call: TRBD2 (6 bases). Trimming removed 0 bases from V and 8 bases from J, with 14 bases in between. CDR1 and CDR2 from the germline V gene are ENHRY and SYGVKD. The CDR3 sequence is 15 residues long. CDR3 bases: TGTGCCATCAGTGAGTCGAGTAGCGGCAATGATGAGCAGTTCTTC. It encodes CAISESSSGNDEQFF.

The chain combines TRBV5-6 with TRBJ2-5; 11 bases are shared with TRBD1. The CDR3 runs 16 residues. The V gene end was trimmed by 2 bases and the J gene end by 5 bases; junction bases not matched to a gene: 8. Germline loops: CDR1 SGHDT, CDR2 YYEEEE. CDR3 nucleotide sequence: TGTGCCAGCAGCTTTTCGGACAGGGGGCGAACGGAGACCCAGTACTTC. It yields the protein CASSFSDRGRTETQYF.

This clonotype was observed a few times. The chain joins TRBV3-1 to TRBJ2-3, with TRBD2 matching 7 bases. V was pared by 2 bases and J by 5 bases, with 10 bases of the junction left unmatched. The CDR3 runs to 16 residues. Germline V lookup: CDR1 LGHDT, CDR2 YNNKEL (reference sequence). The DNA for the CDR3 is TGTGCCAGCAGCCAATGGGGGTCGGGAGGTGGAGATACGCAGTATTTT. Its translation is CASSQWGSGGGDTQYF.

The V call is TRBV12-3 or TRBV12-4, the J call TRBJ2-7; no clear D gene. The CDR3 is made up of 13 amino acids. Trimming cost V 6 bases and J 4 bases, with 13 bases left between them. CDR3 amino acids: CASSSSVQYEQYF. In DNA, the CDR3 is TGTGCCAGCAGCTCATCGGTACAATACGAGCAGTACTTC.